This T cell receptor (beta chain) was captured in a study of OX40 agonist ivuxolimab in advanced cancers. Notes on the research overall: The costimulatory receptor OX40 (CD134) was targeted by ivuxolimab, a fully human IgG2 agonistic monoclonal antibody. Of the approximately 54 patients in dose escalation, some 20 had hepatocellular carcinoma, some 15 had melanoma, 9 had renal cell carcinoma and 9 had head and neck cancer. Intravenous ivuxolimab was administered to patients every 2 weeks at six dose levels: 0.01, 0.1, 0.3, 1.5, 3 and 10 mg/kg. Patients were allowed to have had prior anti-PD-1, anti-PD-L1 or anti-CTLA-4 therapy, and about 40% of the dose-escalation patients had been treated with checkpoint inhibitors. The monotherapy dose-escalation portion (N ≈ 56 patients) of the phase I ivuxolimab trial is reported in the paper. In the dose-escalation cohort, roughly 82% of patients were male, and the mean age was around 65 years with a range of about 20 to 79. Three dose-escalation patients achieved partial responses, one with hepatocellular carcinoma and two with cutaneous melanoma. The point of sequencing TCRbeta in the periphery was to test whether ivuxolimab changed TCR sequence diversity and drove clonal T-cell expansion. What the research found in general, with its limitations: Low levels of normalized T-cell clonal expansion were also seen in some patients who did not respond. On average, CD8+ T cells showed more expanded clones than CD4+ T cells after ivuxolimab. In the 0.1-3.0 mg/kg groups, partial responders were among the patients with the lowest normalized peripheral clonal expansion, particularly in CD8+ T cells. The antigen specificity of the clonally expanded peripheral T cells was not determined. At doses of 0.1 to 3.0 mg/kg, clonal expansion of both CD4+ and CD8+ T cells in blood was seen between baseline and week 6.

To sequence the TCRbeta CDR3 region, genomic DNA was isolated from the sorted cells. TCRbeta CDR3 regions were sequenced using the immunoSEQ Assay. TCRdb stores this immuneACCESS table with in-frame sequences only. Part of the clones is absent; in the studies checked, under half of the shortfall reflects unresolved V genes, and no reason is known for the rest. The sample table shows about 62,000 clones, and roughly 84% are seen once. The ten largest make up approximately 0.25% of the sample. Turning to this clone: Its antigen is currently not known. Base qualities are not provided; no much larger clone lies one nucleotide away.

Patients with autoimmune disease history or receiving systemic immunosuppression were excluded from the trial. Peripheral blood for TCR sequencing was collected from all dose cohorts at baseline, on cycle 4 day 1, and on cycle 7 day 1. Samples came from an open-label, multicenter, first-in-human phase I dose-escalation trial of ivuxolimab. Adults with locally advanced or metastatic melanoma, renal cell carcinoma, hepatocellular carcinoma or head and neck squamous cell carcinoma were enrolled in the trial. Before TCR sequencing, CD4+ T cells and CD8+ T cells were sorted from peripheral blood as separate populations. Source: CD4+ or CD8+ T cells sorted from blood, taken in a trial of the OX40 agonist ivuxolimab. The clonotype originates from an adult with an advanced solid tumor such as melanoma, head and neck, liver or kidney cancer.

DNA sequence: TGTGCCAGCAGCTCAGCCAGCGCGTACTCCTACAATGAGCAGTTCTTC. This yields the protein CASSSASAYSYNEQFF. This chain joins TRBV28 to TRBJ2-1, with the D gene too uncertain to name. From the cysteine up to the phenylalanine, the CDR3 has a length of 16 residues. Only the CDR3 part of the read is kept: 48 bases, read in frame from the first base. At the junction V is shortened by 6 bases and J by 0 bases, with 15 bases in between. For CDR1 and CDR2, the germline V gene lists MDHEN and SYDVKM.